The text below deals with one T cell receptor beta chain. This record belongs to a study of shared clonotypes between healthy human individuals. Study as a whole: Per-donor plates numbered three CD4 naive, three CD4 memory, two CD8 naive and one CD8 memory.

J was trimmed by 3 bases and V by 4 bases; bases with no gene match: 7. The germline V gene has CDR1 SGHAT and CDR2 FQNNGV. The CDR3 length is 16 residues. Clones were sequenced by immunoSEQ multiplex PCR, and TCRdb holds only the in-frame ones, with some missing. The table records over a million clones, about 96% of them present only once. Sample: naive CD4+ T cells sorted from blood. Subset indicated: CD45RA+ positively selected. The clonotype comes from a man aged 30 to 45 in good health. V gene TRBV11-2 combines with J gene TRBJ2-7; 12 bases match TRBD2. Written as DNA, the CDR3 is TGTGCCAGCAGCTCCGGGACTAGCGGGTTTATCTACGAGCAGTACTTC. It codes for CASSSGTSGFIYEQYF.